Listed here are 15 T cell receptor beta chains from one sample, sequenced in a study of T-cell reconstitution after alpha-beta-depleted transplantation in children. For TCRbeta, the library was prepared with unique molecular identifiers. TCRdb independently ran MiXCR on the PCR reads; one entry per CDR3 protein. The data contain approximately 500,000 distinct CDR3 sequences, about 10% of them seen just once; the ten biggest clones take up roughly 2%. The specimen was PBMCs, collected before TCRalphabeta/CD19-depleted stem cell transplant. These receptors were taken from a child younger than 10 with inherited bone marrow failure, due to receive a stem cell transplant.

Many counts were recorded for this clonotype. Written as DNA, the CDR3 is TGCGCCAGCAGCTCTAACAGGTTTACCAACTATGGCTACACCTTC. Its translation: CASSSNRFTNYGYTF. The chain links TRBV5-1 to TRBJ1-2; TRBD1 might be the D (5 bases). Germline V gives CDR1 SGHRS, CDR2 YFSETQ. V gave up 3 bases and J gave up 2 bases, with 14 bases separating them. The CDR3 covers 15 residues.

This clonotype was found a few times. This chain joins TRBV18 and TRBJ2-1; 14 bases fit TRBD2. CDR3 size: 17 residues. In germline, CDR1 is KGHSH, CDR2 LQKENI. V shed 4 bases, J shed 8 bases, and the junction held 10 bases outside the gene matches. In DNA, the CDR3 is TGTGCCAGCTCACGAATAAGACTAGCGGGAGGGCCAGATGAGCAGTTCTTC. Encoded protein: CASSRIRLAGGPDEQFF.

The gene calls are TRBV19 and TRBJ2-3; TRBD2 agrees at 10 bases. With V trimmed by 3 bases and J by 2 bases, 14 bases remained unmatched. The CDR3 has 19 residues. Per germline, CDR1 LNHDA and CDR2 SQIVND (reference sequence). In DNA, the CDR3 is TGTGCCAGTAGTATTAATTTCGGACTAGCGGAGGGCAACACAGATACGCAGTATTTT. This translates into CASSINFGLAEGNTDTQYF.

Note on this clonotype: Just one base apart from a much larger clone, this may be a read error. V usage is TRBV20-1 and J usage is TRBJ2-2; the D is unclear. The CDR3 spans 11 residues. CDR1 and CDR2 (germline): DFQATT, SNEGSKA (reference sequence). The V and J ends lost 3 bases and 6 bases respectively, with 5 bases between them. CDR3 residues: CSASGPGELFF. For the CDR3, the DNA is TGCAGTGCTAGCGGTCCCGGGGAGCTGTTTTTT.

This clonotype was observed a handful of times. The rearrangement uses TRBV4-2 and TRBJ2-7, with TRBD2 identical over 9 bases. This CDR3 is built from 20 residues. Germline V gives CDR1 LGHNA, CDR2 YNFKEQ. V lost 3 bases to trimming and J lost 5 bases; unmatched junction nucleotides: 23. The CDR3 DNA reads TGTGCCAGCAGCCACAACGAAATCCCCGGGGGTAGCGGGAGAGCTCACGAGCAGTACTTC. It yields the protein CASSHNEIPGGSGRAHEQYF.

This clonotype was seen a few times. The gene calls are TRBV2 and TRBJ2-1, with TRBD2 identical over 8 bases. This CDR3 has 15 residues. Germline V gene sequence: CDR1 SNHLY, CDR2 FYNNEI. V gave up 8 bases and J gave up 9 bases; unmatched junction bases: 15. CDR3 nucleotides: TGTGCCAGCTCCTCACCAATAGCGGGGATAGTTGAGCAGTTCTTC. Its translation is CASSSPIAGIVEQFF.

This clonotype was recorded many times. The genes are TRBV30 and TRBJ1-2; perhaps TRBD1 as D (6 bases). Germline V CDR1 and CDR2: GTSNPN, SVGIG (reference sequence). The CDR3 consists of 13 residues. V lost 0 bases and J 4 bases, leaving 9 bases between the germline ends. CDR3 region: CAWSVGQPYGYTF. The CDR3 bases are TGTGCCTGGAGTGTCGGACAGCCCTATGGCTACACCTTC.

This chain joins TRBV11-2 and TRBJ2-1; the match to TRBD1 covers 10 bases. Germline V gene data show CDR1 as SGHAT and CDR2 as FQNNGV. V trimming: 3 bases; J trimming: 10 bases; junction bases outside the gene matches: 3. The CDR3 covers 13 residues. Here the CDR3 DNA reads TGTGCCAGCAGCTTGGACAGGGGGGACGAGCAGTTCTTC. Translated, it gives CASSLDRGDEQFF.

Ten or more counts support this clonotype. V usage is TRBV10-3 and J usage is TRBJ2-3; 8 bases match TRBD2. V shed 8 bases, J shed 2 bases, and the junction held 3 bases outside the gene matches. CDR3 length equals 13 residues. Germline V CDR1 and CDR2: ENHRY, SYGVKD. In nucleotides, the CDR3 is TGTGCCATCCAGCGGGAGTCCACAGATACGCAGTATTTT. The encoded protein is CAIQRESTDTQYF.

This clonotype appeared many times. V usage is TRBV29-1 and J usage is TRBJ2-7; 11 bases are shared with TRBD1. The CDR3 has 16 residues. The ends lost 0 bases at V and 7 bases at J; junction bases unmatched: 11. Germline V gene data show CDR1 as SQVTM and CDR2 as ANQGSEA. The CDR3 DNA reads TGCAGCGTTGAAGATAAGCTCCGGACAGGGGGCGCTGAGCAGTACTTC. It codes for CSVEDKLRTGGAEQYF.

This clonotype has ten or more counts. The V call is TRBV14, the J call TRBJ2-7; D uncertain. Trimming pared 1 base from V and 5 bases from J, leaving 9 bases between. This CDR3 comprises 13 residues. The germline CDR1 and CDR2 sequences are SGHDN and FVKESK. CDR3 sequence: CASSQVLHHEQYF. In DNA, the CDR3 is TGTGCCAGCAGCCAAGTTCTCCATCACGAGCAGTACTTC.

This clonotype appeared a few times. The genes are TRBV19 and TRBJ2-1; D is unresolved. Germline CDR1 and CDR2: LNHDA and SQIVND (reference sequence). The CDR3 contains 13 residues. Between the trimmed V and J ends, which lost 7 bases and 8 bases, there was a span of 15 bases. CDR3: CASKADLNDEQFF. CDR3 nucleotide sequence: TGTGCCAGTAAAGCAGACTTGAACGATGAGCAGTTCTTC.

The CDR3 DNA reads as TGTGCCAGCAGTCCGGACAGGGACTACGAGCAGTACTTC. It codes for CASSPDRDYEQYF. The gene calls are TRBV12-3 or TRBV12-4 and TRBJ2-7; 8 bases line up with TRBD1. The CDR3 extends over 13 amino acids. The junction had 3 bases not matched to a gene; V was cut back by 5 bases and J by 3 bases.

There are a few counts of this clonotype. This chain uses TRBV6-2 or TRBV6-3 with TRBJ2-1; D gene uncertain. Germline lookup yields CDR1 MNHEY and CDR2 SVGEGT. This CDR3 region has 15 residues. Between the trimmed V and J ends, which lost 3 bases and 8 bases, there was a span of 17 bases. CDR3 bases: TGTGCCAGCAGTTATCTTACTGGTTTCCCGGATGAGCAGTTCTTC. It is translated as CASSYLTGFPDEQFF.

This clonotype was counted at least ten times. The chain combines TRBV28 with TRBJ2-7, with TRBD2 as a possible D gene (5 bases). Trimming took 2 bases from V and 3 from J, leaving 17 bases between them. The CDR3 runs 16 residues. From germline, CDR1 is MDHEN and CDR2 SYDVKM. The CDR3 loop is CASSLNTEGIYYEQYF. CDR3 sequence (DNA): TGTGCCAGCAGTTTAAATACCGAGGGAATCTACTACGAGCAGTACTTC.